The 9 T cell receptor beta chains listed next were all sequenced from one sample in a study of CD8 T cells in Susac syndrome. With random hexamers, 0.5 to 1 ug RNA was reverse transcribed. TCRdb itself ran the immunoSEQ multiplex PCR reads through MiXCR, one entry per CDR3 protein. The data show 150,000 to 200,000 distinct CDR3 sequences, around 95% seen once. Sample: CD4+ T cells from PBMCs. The receptors come from a human donor in good health.

V and J are TRBV5-6 and TRBJ2-6, with TRBD1 matching over 7 bases. Germline V lookup: CDR1 SGHDT, CDR2 YYEEEE. V gave up 2 bases and J gave up 6 bases; unmatched junction bases: 5. The CDR3 is 15 residues long. DNA of the CDR3: TGTGCCAGCAGCTTCTGGCAGGGGGTGGCCAACGTCCTGACTTTC. Translating it yields CASSFWQGVANVLTF.

CDR3 in amino acids: CASSLYADLQYF. The CDR3 nucleotides read TGTGCCAGCAGCCTGTACGCGGACCTCCAGTACTTC. The chain combines TRBV3-1 with TRBJ2-5; unclear D gene. There are 12 residues in the CDR3. CDR1 LGHDT and CDR2 YNNKEL come from the germline V gene (reference sequence). The ends were cut back, 4 bases at V and 10 bases at J, with 13 bases in the middle.

The genes are TRBV18 and TRBJ2-7; D might be TRBD2 (5 bases). V was shortened by 2 bases and J by 7 bases, with 9 bases between the two germline ends. The germline gives CDR1 KGHSH, CDR2 LQKENI. The CDR3 is 12 amino acids. The CDR3 spells CASSPEGREQYF. In DNA, the CDR3 is TGTGCCAGCTCACCAGAGGGCCGGGAGCAGTACTTC.

The V gene is TRBV19, the J gene TRBJ1-4; TRBD1 aligns across 8 bases. Germline V gives CDR1 LNHDA, CDR2 SQIVND (reference sequence). The CDR3 totals 16 residues. Losses at the gene ends were 6 bases for V and 5 bases for J; bases not matched to a gene: 11. The CDR3 sequence: CASRYPSGQVNEKLFF. For the CDR3, the DNA is TGTGCCAGTAGATACCCGTCGGGACAGGTGAATGAAAAACTGTTTTTT.

This clonotype was counted a few times. The CDR3 DNA follows: TGTGCCAGCAGTAACATAGCGGGGGTCGCCGGGGAGCTGTTTTTT. This codes for CASSNIAGVAGELFF. V is TRBV6-5 and J is TRBJ2-2; 9 nucleotides line up with TRBD2. Trimming took 5 bases from V and 6 from J; bases not matched to a gene: 7. This CDR3 region has 15 residues. CDR1 and CDR2 (germline): MNHEY, SVGAGI.

The chain recombines TRBV20-1 with TRBJ2-2, with D tentatively TRBD1 or TRBD2 (6 bases each). This CDR3 spans 14 amino acids. The V gene's germline CDR1 is DFQATT and CDR2 SNEGSKA (reference sequence). Trimming cost V 0 bases and J 5 bases, with 10 bases left between them. The CDR3 reads CSARDRGGTGELFF. The CDR3, as DNA: TGCAGTGCTAGAGACAGGGGAGGTACCGGGGAGCTGTTTTTT.

The chain is built from TRBV7-2 and TRBJ1-2; TRBD1 agrees at 10 bases. J was trimmed by 4 bases and V by 5 bases; bases with no gene match: 7. The CDR3 is 15 amino acids. Germline lookup yields CDR1 SGHTA and CDR2 FQGNSA. The CDR3 DNA is TGTGCCAGCAGCCCCGACAGGGGGCACGGCTATGGCTACACCTTC. It codes for CASSPDRGHGYGYTF.

V usage is TRBV7-9 and J usage is TRBJ1-1, with 8 bases fitting TRBD1. The length of the CDR3 is 11 residues. Germline V gene sequence: CDR1 SEHNR, CDR2 FQNEAQ (reference sequence). With V trimmed by 6 bases and J by 8 bases, 2 bases remained unmatched. The CDR3 region is CASSYRGEAFF. The CDR3 bases are TGTGCCAGCAGTTACAGGGGGGAAGCTTTCTTT.

The rearrangement links TRBV5-1 to TRBJ1-1, with D perhaps TRBD1 (5 bases). Deletions cut 4 bases from V and 0 bases from J, with 13 bases between. CDR1 and CDR2 from the germline V gene are SGHRS and YFSETQ. This CDR3 is 15 amino acids long. The CDR3 sequence is CASSTSGSMNTEAFF. Written as DNA, the CDR3 is TGCGCCAGCAGCACGTCAGGGAGTATGAACACTGAAGCTTTCTTT. The whole variable domain, filled in from reference TRBV5-1 and TRBJ1-1, reads KAGVTQTPRYLIKTRGQQVTLSCSPISGHRSVSWYQQTPGQGLQFLFEYFSETQRNKGNFPGRFSGRQFSNSRSEMNVSTLELGDSALYLCASSTSGSMNTEAFFGQGTRLTVV.